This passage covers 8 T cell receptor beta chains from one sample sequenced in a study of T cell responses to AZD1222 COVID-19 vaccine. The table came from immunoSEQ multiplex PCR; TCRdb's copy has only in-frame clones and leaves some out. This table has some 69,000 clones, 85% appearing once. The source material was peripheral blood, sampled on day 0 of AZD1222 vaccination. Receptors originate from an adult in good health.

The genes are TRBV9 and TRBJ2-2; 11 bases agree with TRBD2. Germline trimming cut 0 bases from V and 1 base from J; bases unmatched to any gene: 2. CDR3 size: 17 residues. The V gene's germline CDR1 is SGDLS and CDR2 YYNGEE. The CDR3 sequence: CASSVGTSGGNTGELFF. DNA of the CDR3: TGTGCCAGCAGCGTAGGTACTAGCGGGGGGAACACCGGGGAGCTGTTTTTT.

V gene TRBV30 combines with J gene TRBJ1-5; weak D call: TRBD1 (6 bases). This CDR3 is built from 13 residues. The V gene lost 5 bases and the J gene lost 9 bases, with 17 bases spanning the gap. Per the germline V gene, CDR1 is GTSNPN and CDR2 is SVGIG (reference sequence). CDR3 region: CAWGGRGKGPQHF. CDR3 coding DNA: TGTGCCTGGGGGGGCAGGGGTAAAGGGCCCCAGCATTTT.

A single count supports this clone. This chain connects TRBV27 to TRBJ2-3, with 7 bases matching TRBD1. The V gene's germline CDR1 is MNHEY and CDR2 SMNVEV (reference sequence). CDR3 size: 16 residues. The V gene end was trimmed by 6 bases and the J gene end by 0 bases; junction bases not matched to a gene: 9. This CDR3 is CASRQGQLASTDTQYF. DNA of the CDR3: TGTGCCAGCAGACAGGGGCAGCTGGCTAGCACAGATACGCAGTATTTT.

The CDR3 sequence: CASSLMVRTNEKLFF. The CDR3 DNA reads TGTGCCAGCAGCTTAATGGTGCGAACTAATGAAAAACTGTTTTTT. The chain links TRBV7-3 to TRBJ1-4; D is undetermined. The CDR3 consists of 15 residues. CDR1 SGHTA and CDR2 FQGTGA come from the germline V gene. V dropped 1 base and J dropped 1 base, with 7 bases sitting between them.

Here the CDR3 reads CASSEPPGAGGLEQFF. In DNA, the CDR3 is TGTGCCAGCAGTGAACCTCCGGGAGCGGGGGGCCTAGAGCAGTTCTTC. The chain couples TRBV2 to TRBJ2-1; 9 bases map to TRBD2. The CDR3 has 16 residues. CDR1 is SNHLY and CDR2 is FYNNEI in the germline V gene. V lost 2 bases and J lost 10; bases outside the gene matches: 12.

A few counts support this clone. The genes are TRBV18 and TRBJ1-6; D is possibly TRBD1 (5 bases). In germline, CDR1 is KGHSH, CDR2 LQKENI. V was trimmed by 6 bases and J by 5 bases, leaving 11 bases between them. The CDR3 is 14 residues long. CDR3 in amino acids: CASSPGDNNSPLHF. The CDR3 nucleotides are TGTGCCAGCTCCCCGGGGGATAATAATTCACCCCTCCACTTT.

The chain's CDR3 is CASSVGSLAGVYEQFF. The CDR3 DNA sequence: TGTGCCAGCAGCGTAGGCTCTCTAGCGGGGGTTTATGAGCAGTTCTTC. J is TRBJ2-1 and V is TRBV9; 10 bases match TRBD2. V dropped 0 bases and J dropped 8; count of bases not matched to a gene: 8. This CDR3 contains 16 residues. Germline CDR1 reads SGDLS; CDR2 reads YYNGEE.

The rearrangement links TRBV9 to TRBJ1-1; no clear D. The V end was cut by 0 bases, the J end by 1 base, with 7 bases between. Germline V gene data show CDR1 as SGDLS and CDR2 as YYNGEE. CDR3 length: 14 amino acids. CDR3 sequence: CASSVAPGNTEAFF. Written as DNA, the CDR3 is TGTGCCAGCAGCGTAGCACCCGGGAACACTGAAGCTTTCTTT.